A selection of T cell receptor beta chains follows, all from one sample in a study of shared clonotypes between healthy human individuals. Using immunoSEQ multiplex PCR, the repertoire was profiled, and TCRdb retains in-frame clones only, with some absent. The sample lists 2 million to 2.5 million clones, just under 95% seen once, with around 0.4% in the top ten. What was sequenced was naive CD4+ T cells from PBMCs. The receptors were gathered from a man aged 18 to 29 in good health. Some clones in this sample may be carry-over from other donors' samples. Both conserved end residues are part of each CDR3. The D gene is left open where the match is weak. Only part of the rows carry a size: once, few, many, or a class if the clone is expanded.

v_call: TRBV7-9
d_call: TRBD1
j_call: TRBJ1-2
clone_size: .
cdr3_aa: CASSQWTGKKSNYGYTF
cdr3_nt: TGTGCCAGCAGCCAGTGGACAGGAAAAAAGTCAAACTATGGCTACACCTTC

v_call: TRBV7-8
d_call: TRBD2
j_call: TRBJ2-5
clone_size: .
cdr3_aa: CASSLAGGQETQYF
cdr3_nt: TGTGCCAGCAGCTTAGCGGGAGGGCAAGAGACCCAGTACTTC

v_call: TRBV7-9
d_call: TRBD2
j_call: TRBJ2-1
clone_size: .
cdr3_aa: CASSPSGGYNEQFF
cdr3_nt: TGTGCCAGCAGCCCCAGCGGGGGATACAATGAGCAGTTCTTC

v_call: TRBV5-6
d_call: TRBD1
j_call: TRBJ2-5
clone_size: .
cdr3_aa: CASTAPRGRSQETQYF
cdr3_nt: TGTGCCAGCACGGCCCCAAGGGGGCGTTCGCAGGAGACCCAGTACTTC

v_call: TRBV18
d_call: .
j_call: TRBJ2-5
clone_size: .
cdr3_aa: CASSPGGTKETQYF
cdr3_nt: TGTGCCAGCTCACCAGGGGGGACGAAAGAGACCCAGTACTTC

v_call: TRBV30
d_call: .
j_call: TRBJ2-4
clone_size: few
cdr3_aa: CAWSSGGKNIQYF
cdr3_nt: TGTGCCTGGAGTTCTGGAGGTAAAAACATTCAGTACTTC

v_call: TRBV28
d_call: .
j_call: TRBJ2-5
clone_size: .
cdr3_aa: CASSFTKGPGETQYF
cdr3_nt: TGTGCCAGCAGTTTCACGAAGGGGCCAGGGGAGACCCAGTACTTC

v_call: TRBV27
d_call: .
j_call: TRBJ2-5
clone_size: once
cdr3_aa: CASFVVGAAETQYF
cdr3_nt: TGTGCCAGCTTCGTTGTGGGGGCTGCGGAGACCCAGTACTTC

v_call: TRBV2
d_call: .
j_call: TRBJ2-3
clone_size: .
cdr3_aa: CASMAEPTDTQYF
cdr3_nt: TGTGCCAGCATGGCAGAACCCACAGATACGCAGTATTTT

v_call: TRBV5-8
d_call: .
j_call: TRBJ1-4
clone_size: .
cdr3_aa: CASSRTVNEKLFF
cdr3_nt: TGTGCCAGCAGCCGGACAGTAAATGAAAAACTGTTTTTT

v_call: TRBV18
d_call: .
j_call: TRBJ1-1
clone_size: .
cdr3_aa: CASSPYGGTEAFF
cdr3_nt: TGTGCCAGCTCACCGTACGGGGGCACTGAAGCTTTCTTT

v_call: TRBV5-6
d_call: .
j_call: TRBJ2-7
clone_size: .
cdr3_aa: CASSLVSGPLEQYF
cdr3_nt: TGTGCCAGCAGCTTAGTTAGCGGCCCCCTCGAGCAGTACTTC

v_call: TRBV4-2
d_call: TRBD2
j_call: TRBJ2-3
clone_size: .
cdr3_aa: CASSRGLAGGGTDTQYF
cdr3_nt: TGTGCCAGCAGCCGCGGACTAGCGGGAGGGGGGACAGATACGCAGTATTTT